This passage covers 19 T cell receptor beta chains from one sample sequenced in a study of blood T cell repertoires in COVID-19. Produced via immunoSEQ multiplex PCR; TCRdb's table is partial and in-frame only. The sample has roughly 250,000 clones; 80% to 85% are singletons. Sequences were obtained from peripheral blood. These receptor sequences come from an older person with COVID-19, enrolled during active disease.

The gene calls are TRBV2 and TRBJ1-2, with D perhaps matching TRBD1 (5 bases). The length of the CDR3 is 14 residues. CDR1 is SNHLY, CDR2 FYNNEI, per germline. Trimming shortened V by 4 bases and J by 5 bases, and 14 bases separated the two germline ends. CDR3: CASSVWGAGYGYTF. Written as DNA, the CDR3 is TGTGCCAGCAGTGTATGGGGCGCCGGGTATGGCTACACCTTC.

This chain links TRBV7-9 with TRBJ1-1; TRBD1 matches 7 bases. With 1 base clipped from V and 6 bases from J, the junction kept 5 bases outside the gene matches. In germline, CDR1 is SEHNR, CDR2 FQNEAQ (reference sequence). The CDR3 extends over 14 amino acids. CDR3 region: CASSLGQGYSEAFF. The CDR3 DNA follows: TGTGCCAGCAGCTTAGGACAGGGATACTCTGAAGCTTTCTTT. Complete variable domain (other parts from reference TRBV7-9 and TRBJ1-1): DTGVSQNPRHKITKRGQNVTFRCDPISEHNRLYWYRQTLGQGPEFLTYFQNEAQLEKSRLLSDRFSAERPKGSFSTLEIQRTEQGDSAMYLCASSLGQGYSEAFFGQGTRLTVV.

V usage is TRBV28 and J usage is TRBJ1-5, with 8 bases matching TRBD1. The germline gives CDR1 MDHEN, CDR2 SYDVKM. The CDR3 spans 14 residues. Trimming at V came to 6 bases and at J to 5 bases, leaving 6 bases not matched to a gene. CDR3 sequence (DNA): TGTGCCAGCAGGGTCCAGGGGGCTTATCAGCCCCAGCATTTT. It translates to CASRVQGAYQPQHF. Together with reference TRBV28 and TRBJ1-5, the CDR3 gives the full variable domain: DVKVTQSSRYLVKRTGEKVFLECVQDMDHENMFWYRQDPGLGLRLIYFSYDVKMKEKGDIPEGYSVSREKKERFSLILESASTNQTSMYLCASRVQGAYQPQHFGDGTRLSIL.

The chain couples TRBV24-1 to TRBJ2-3, with 10 bases identical to TRBD2. The junction had 2 bases not matched to a gene; V was cut back by 3 bases and J by 0 bases. The CDR3 is made up of 16 amino acids. CDR1 KGHDR and CDR2 SFDVKD come from the germline V gene. The CDR3: CATSDGGLASTDTQYF. The CDR3 nucleotides read TGTGCCACCAGTGATGGGGGACTAGCGAGCACAGATACGCAGTATTTT.

This clone was counted a single time. This chain uses TRBV5-8 with TRBJ1-2, with 9 positions matching TRBD1. Losses at the gene ends were 4 bases for V and 4 bases for J; bases not matched to a gene: 14. Germline-derived CDR1 and CDR2 are SGHTS and YDEGEE. The CDR3 has 17 amino acids. This CDR3 reads CASSAQDRGQGGYGYTF. The CDR3 DNA is TGTGCCAGCAGCGCACAGGACAGGGGACAAGGGGGCTATGGCTACACCTTC.

The chain combines TRBV7-2 with TRBJ1-5; D call uncertain. Germline CDR1 SGHTA, CDR2 FQGNSA. The length of the CDR3 is 15 residues. Trimming took off 3 bases at V and 5 bases at J, with 14 bases between the two ends. The DNA for the CDR3 is TGTGCCAGCAGCTTTGAAACACAATTATATCAGCCCCAGCATTTT. Amino acids: CASSFETQLYQPQHF.

This chain joins TRBV6-1 and TRBJ2-7, with D maybe TRBD2 (6 bases). This CDR3 has 16 residues. Germline V lookup: CDR1 MNHNS, CDR2 SASEGT. Trimming stripped 3 bases from V and 3 bases from J, with 18 bases between. CDR3 in DNA: TGTGCCAGCAGTGAGGAGGGGTTGGTCCGGTTCTACGAGCAGTACTTC. Its translation: CASSEEGLVRFYEQYF.

This rearrangement joins TRBV7-2 to TRBJ2-1, with 8 bases matching TRBD2. The germline gives CDR1 SGHTA, CDR2 FQGNSA. This CDR3 has 17 residues. V lost 3 bases to trimming and J lost 0 bases; unmatched junction nucleotides: 7. CDR3 loop: CASSFHGRGSSYNEQFF. In DNA form, the CDR3 reads TGTGCCAGCAGCTTTCACGGGAGGGGGAGCTCCTACAATGAGCAGTTCTTC.

The chain carries TRBV7-2 and TRBJ1-6; 9 positions match TRBD1. The V gene's germline CDR1 is SGHTA and CDR2 FQGNSA. The CDR3 extends over 15 amino acids. J gave up 8 bases and V 5 bases, and 7 bases lay outside the gene matches. CDR3 in DNA: TGTGCCAGCAGCACCGGGACAGGGTCGTATTCACCCCTCCACTTT. Translation gives CASSTGTGSYSPLHF. Looking up the rest from reference TRBV7-2 and TRBJ1-6 gives the full variable domain: GAGVSQSPSNKVTEKGKDVELRCDPISGHTALYWYRQSLGQGLEFLIYFQGNSAPDKSGLPSDRFSAERTGGSVSTLTIQRTQQEDSAVYLCASSTGTGSYSPLHFGNGTRLTVT.

The chain carries TRBV5-4 and TRBJ2-1, with 10 bases identical to TRBD2. The V gene end was trimmed by 5 bases and the J gene end by 5 bases; junction bases not matched to a gene: 7. This CDR3 comprises 15 residues. Looked up from germline, CDR1 is SGHNT and CDR2 is YYREEE (reference sequence). CDR3: CASSLRTSGNNEQFF. The CDR3 coding sequence is TGTGCCAGCAGTCTCCGGACTAGCGGAAACAATGAGCAGTTCTTC.

This sequence joins TRBV18 and TRBJ2-3, with 14 bases identical to TRBD2. The CDR3 loop spans 18 amino acids. V lost 3 bases to trimming and J lost 0 bases; unmatched junction nucleotides: 5. CDR1 and CDR2 (germline): KGHSH, LQKENI. The CDR3 region is CASSPRTSGRPSTDTQYF. The CDR3 DNA sequence: TGTGCCAGCTCACCCAGGACTAGCGGGAGGCCTAGCACAGATACGCAGTATTTT.

The V call is TRBV9, the J call TRBJ1-5; 8 bases agree with TRBD1. CDR1 is SGDLS and CDR2 is YYNGEE in the germline V gene. V shed 3 bases and J 0 bases; nucleotides not matched to a gene: 8. The CDR3 consists of 17 residues. Here the CDR3 reads CASSAGQGLYSNQPQHF. For the CDR3, the DNA is TGTGCCAGCAGCGCCGGACAGGGTCTATATAGCAATCAGCCCCAGCATTTT.

The chain joins TRBV15 to TRBJ1-6, with D unclear. Germline CDR1 and CDR2: LNHNV and YYDKDF (reference sequence). With 0 bases removed from V and 10 bases from J, the gap between germline ends came to 7 bases. The CDR3 totals 13 residues. This CDR3 is CATSRESSSPLHF. The CDR3 coding sequence is TGTGCCACCAGCAGAGAATCTTCGTCACCCCTCCACTTT.

V gene TRBV28 combines with J gene TRBJ1-1; D remains unclear. This CDR3 spans 16 amino acids. The V end lost 6 bases, the J end lost 3 bases, and 20 bases lay between the germline ends. CDR1 and CDR2 from the germline V gene are MDHEN and SYDVKM. The CDR3 protein is CASRTPSRVLDTEAFF. The CDR3 DNA reads as TGTGCCAGCAGAACCCCTTCGCGGGTTCTAGACACTGAAGCTTTCTTT.

In nucleotides, the CDR3 is TGTGCCAGCAGTTCCAGCGGGACATTATTCAATAGCAATCAGCCCCAGCATTTT. Protein: CASSSSGTLFNSNQPQHF. The rearrangement uses TRBV7-8 and TRBJ1-5; D is perhaps TRBD1 (6 bases). CDR1 and CDR2 from the germline V gene are SGHVS and FQNEAQ. The CDR3 is made up of 18 amino acids. The ends were cut back, 6 bases at V and 0 bases at J, with 21 bases in the middle.

The chain combines TRBV19 with TRBJ2-7, with TRBD1 matching over 8 bases. CDR3 length: 15 amino acids. V lost 5 bases and J lost 7; bases outside the gene matches: 13. Germline loops: CDR1 LNHDA, CDR2 SQIVND (reference sequence). The CDR3 region has the DNA TGTGCCAGTAGTGGGGGACAGGCCGGCTATCGGGAGCAGTACTTC. Its translation: CASSGGQAGYREQYF.

The chain joins TRBV28 to TRBJ1-5; 8 bases align to TRBD1. This CDR3 is 14 amino acids long. V dropped 7 bases and J dropped 3; count of bases not matched to a gene: 5. Germline CDR1 and CDR2: MDHEN and SYDVKM. The CDR3 DNA reads TGTGCCAGCACCAGACAGGGGCACAATCAGCCCCAGCATTTT. Its protein is CASTRQGHNQPQHF.

The V gene is TRBV19, the J gene TRBJ1-1, with D possibly TRBD1 on 5 matching bases. The CDR3 loop spans 15 amino acids. Per the germline V gene, CDR1 is LNHDA and CDR2 is SQIVND (reference sequence). Trimming stripped 6 bases from V and 5 bases from J, with 19 bases between. Written as DNA, the CDR3 is TGTGCCAGTAGCATAATTCAGACAGCGAGAACTGAAGCTTTCTTT. Translated: CASSIIQTARTEAFF.

The genes are TRBV18 and TRBJ2-7, with D hard to call. The CDR3 is 13 amino acids. V was pared by 2 bases and J by 5 bases, with 10 bases between. The germline gives CDR1 KGHSH, CDR2 LQKENI. CDR3 DNA sequence: TGTGCCAGCTCACCAGCGAGCAGCGACGAGCAGTACTTC. Its translation is CASSPASSDEQYF.